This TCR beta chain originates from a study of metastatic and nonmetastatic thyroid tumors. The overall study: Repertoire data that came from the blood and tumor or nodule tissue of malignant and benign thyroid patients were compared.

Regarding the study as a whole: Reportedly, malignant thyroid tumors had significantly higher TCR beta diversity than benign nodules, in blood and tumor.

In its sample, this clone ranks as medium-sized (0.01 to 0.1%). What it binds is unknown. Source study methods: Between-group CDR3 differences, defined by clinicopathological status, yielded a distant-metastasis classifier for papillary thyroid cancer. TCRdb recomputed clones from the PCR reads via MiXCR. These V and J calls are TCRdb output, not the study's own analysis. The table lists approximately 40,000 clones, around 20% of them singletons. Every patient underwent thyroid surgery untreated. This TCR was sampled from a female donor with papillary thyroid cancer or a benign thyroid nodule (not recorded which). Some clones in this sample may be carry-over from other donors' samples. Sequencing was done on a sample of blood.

CDR3 sequence: CASSYPKGPHF. CDR3 coding DNA: TGTGCCAGCAGTTACCCGAAAGGGCCGCATTTT. This rearrangement joins TRBV6-2 or TRBV6-3 to TRBJ1-5; D is unresolved. Between the trimmed V and J ends, which lost 2 bases and 15 bases, there was a span of 11 bases. The CDR3 contains 11 residues. Germline CDR1 MNHEY, CDR2 SVGEGT.